These 28 T cell receptor beta chains came from one sample sequenced in a study of shared clonotypes between healthy human individuals. The assay was immunoSEQ multiplex PCR, and TCRdb's table has in-frame clones only and misses some. The top ten clones hold around 1.8% of a sample with about 710,000 clones, around 73% of them seen once. Sequenced sample: memory CD4+ T cells sorted from blood. Subset described: CD45RA-negative fraction. These TCRs come from a woman under 40 in good health.

The chain employs TRBV2 and TRBJ2-3, with 7 bases that match TRBD2. Losses at the gene ends were 10 bases for V and 3 bases for J; bases not matched to a gene: 7. Germline assignment: CDR1 SNHLY and CDR2 FYNNEI. The CDR3 consists of 13 residues. CDR3 nucleotides: TGTGCCACCGGGACTACTGGAACAGATACGCAGTATTTT. It codes for CATGTTGTDTQYF.

The chain employs TRBV7-9 and TRBJ2-3; D gene ambiguous. Trimming left V 4 bases short and J 6 bases short, with 8 bases between. This CDR3 is built from 12 residues. Per germline, CDR1 SEHNR and CDR2 FQNEAQ (reference sequence). The CDR3 is CASSSHSDTQYF. DNA for the CDR3: TGTGCCAGCAGCTCCCATTCTGATACGCAGTATTTT.

The chain combines TRBV6-1 with TRBJ2-7; 8 bases line up with TRBD1. The CDR3 covers 15 residues. Germline trimming cut 3 bases from V and 2 bases from J; bases unmatched to any gene: 6. Germline loops: CDR1 MNHNS, CDR2 SASEGT. The CDR3 DNA reads as TGTGCCAGCAGTGACAATCCGACAGGGGCCTACGAGCAGTACTTC. Its protein is CASSDNPTGAYEQYF.

With respect to this clone: Different DNA sequences within this sample yield the same CDR3. This chain uses TRBV27 with TRBJ2-3; TRBD2 agrees at 13 bases. CDR1 is MNHEY, CDR2 SMNVEV, per germline (reference sequence). This CDR3 has 15 amino acids. The junction had 3 bases not matched to a gene; V was cut back by 6 bases and J by 3 bases. CDR3 sequence (DNA): TGTGCCAGCAGCCCACTAGCGGGAGGGACAGATACGCAGTATTTT. Protein: CASSPLAGGTDTQYF.

CDR3 sequence: CASRSLEGAENTEAFF. CDR3 in DNA: TGTGCCAGTAGATCACTCGAAGGGGCGGAGAACACTGAAGCTTTCTTT. The chain has TRBV19 and TRBJ1-1; possibly TRBD1 for D (5 bases). V lost 6 bases and J lost 1, with 18 bases in between. The CDR3 is 16 residues long. Per the germline V gene, CDR1 is LNHDA and CDR2 is SQIVND (reference sequence).

The rearrangement uses TRBV28 and TRBJ1-5; possibly TRBD1 for D (5 bases). Trimming removed 5 bases at V and 4 bases at J, with 18 bases between. Germline values: CDR1 MDHEN, CDR2 SYDVKM. The CDR3 spans 16 residues. In DNA, the CDR3 is TGTGCCAGCAGTACCTATGGGGGGGGGTTTAATCAGCCCCAGCATTTT. Its protein is CASSTYGGGFNQPQHF. Looking up the rest from reference TRBV28 and TRBJ1-5 gives the full variable domain: DVKVTQSSRYLVKRTGEKVFLECVQDMDHENMFWYRQDPGLGLRLIYFSYDVKMKEKGDIPEGYSVSREKKERFSLILESASTNQTSMYLCASSTYGGGFNQPQHFGDGTRLSIL.

This chain uses TRBV11-2 with TRBJ1-2; possible D gene TRBD1, 5 bases. CDR3 length: 15 residues. The germline V and J ends were trimmed by 4 bases and 5 bases, with 17 bases remaining between them. Germline V gives CDR1 SGHAT, CDR2 FQNNGV. The CDR3 DNA sequence: TGTGCCAGCAGCTCTCTTCCCGGGACGGATTATGGCTACACCTTC. Amino acid sequence: CASSSLPGTDYGYTF.

V and J are TRBV11-3 and TRBJ2-3; D not certain. The V gene's germline CDR1 is SGHNT and CDR2 YENEEA. Trimming cost V 1 base and J 0 bases, with 8 bases left between them. The CDR3 has 15 residues. The CDR3 loop is CASSLVTGSTDTQYF. CDR3 DNA: TGTGCCAGCAGCTTAGTGACGGGCAGCACAGATACGCAGTATTTT. The full variable domain, with the rest looked up from reference TRBV11-3 and TRBJ2-3, is EAGVVQSPRYKIIEKKQPVAFWCNPISGHNTLYWYLQNLGQGPELLIRYENEEAVDDSQLPKDRFSAERLKGVDSTLKIQPAELGDSAVYLCASSLVTGSTDTQYFGPGTRLTVL.

The chain recombines TRBV28 with TRBJ1-5, with D perhaps TRBD1 (5 bases). In germline, CDR1 is MDHEN, CDR2 SYDVKM. There are 19 residues in the CDR3. Trimming cost V 0 bases and J 0 bases, with 18 bases left between them. The CDR3 reads CASSLWSMGGRDSNQPQHF. The CDR3, as DNA: TGTGCCAGCAGTTTATGGTCTATGGGGGGACGGGATAGCAATCAGCCCCAGCATTTT.

J is TRBJ1-6 and V is TRBV27; D is ambiguous. The CDR3 covers 14 residues. V lost 3 bases and J lost 6, with 9 bases in between. The V gene's germline CDR1 is MNHEY and CDR2 SMNVEV (reference sequence). As DNA, the CDR3 is TGTGCCAGCAGTTTCGGGCAGAGTAATTCACCCCTCCACTTT. As protein: CASSFGQSNSPLHF.

The chain has TRBV19 and TRBJ1-3; D may be TRBD1 (6 bases). The CDR3 is 14 residues long. V lost 5 bases, J lost 2 bases, and 10 bases lay in between. Germline V CDR1 and CDR2: LNHDA, SQIVND (reference sequence). CDR3: CASSGWGPGNTIYF. The CDR3 DNA reads as TGTGCCAGTAGTGGATGGGGGCCTGGAAACACCATATATTTT. The entire variable domain, with the rest obtained from reference TRBV19 and TRBJ1-3, is as follows: DGGITQSPKYLFRKEGQNVTLSCEQNLNHDAMYWYRQDPGQGLRLIYYSQIVNDFQKGDIAEGYSVSREKKESFPLTVTSAQKNPTAFYLCASSGWGPGNTIYFGEGSWLTVV.

This chain uses TRBV19 with TRBJ2-2; TRBD2 is a possible D gene (5 bases). Trimming removed 6 bases from V and 0 bases from J, with 23 bases in between. This CDR3 is 19 amino acids long. The germline CDR1 and CDR2 sequences are LNHDA and SQIVND (reference sequence). The DNA for the CDR3 is TGTGCCAGTAGGGCGGGCGGGCTTCCGCTGTTCGCGAACACCGGGGAGCTGTTTTTT. As protein: CASRAGGLPLFANTGELFF. Combining the CDR3 with reference TRBV19 and TRBJ2-2 gives the whole variable domain DGGITQSPKYLFRKEGQNVTLSCEQNLNHDAMYWYRQDPGQGLRLIYYSQIVNDFQKGDIAEGYSVSREKKESFPLTVTSAQKNPTAFYLCASRAGGLPLFANTGELFFGEGSRLTVL.

This clone was seen at least ten times. V is TRBV25-1 and J is TRBJ1-5, with D unclear. CDR1 and CDR2 (germline): MGHDK, SYGVNS. The ends were cut back, 4 bases at V and 3 bases at J, with 7 bases in the middle. The CDR3 consists of 13 residues. CDR3 sequence reads: CASSGRANQPQHF. CDR3 DNA: TGTGCCAGCAGTGGCAGAGCCAATCAGCCCCAGCATTTT. Using reference TRBV25-1 and TRBJ1-5 for the parts outside the CDR3, the full variable domain is EADIYQTPRYLVIGTGKKITLECSQTMGHDKMYWYQQDPGMELHLIHYSYGVNSTEKGDLSSESTVSRIRTEHFPLTLESARPSHTSQYLCASSGRANQPQHFGDGTRLSIL.

About this clone: Other DNA sequences from this sample encode an identical CDR3 as well. The V call is TRBV28, the J call TRBJ2-7; 9 positions match TRBD2. Germline trimming cut 1 base from V and 2 bases from J; bases unmatched to any gene: 0. From germline, CDR1 is MDHEN and CDR2 SYDVKM. The CDR3 runs to 14 residues. CDR3 protein: CASSLSSGTYEQYF. The CDR3 DNA reads as TGTGCCAGCAGTTTATCTAGCGGGACCTACGAGCAGTACTTC.

The rearrangement links TRBV6-5 to TRBJ2-7, with D perhaps matching TRBD2 (5 bases). V was trimmed by 0 bases and J by 0 bases, leaving 9 bases between them. CDR1 and CDR2 (germline): MNHEY, SVGAGI. The CDR3 is 15 amino acids. CDR3 region: CASSYSRAGSYEQYF. CDR3 nucleotide sequence: TGTGCCAGCAGTTACTCGAGGGCAGGCTCCTACGAGCAGTACTTC.

This sequence joins TRBV10-1 and TRBJ2-7; D is perhaps TRBD1 (7 bases). In germline, CDR1 is WNHNN, CDR2 SYGVQD (reference sequence). There are 14 residues in the CDR3. V was trimmed by 4 bases and J by 1 base, leaving 11 bases between them. The CDR3 spells CASSGSGGSYEQYF. The CDR3 DNA reads TGCGCCAGCAGTGGATCAGGGGGGTCCTACGAGCAGTACTTC.

This clone was counted a few times. Additional DNA sequences in this sample encode the identical CDR3. The chain carries TRBV19 and TRBJ1-5, with D uncertain. Germline-derived CDR1 and CDR2 are LNHDA and SQIVND (reference sequence). The CDR3 is made up of 13 amino acids. With 1 base removed from V and 5 bases from J, the gap between germline ends came to 6 bases. DNA of the CDR3: TGTGCCAGTAGTATAGGCGGTTATCAGCCCCAGCATTTT. It is translated as CASSIGGYQPQHF.

This clone has more than one count but fewer than ten. This chain connects TRBV5-6 to TRBJ2-5; 8 nucleotides agree with TRBD2. CDR3 size: 13 residues. The junction had 14 bases not matched to a gene; V was cut back by 6 bases and J by 13 bases. Germline V gene sequence: CDR1 SGHDT, CDR2 YYEEEE. CDR3 nucleotides: TGTGCCAGCATATCCAGCGGGAGTCCCTTGTCGTACTTC. Amino acids: CASISSGSPLSYF.

This rearrangement joins TRBV10-3 to TRBJ2-7; the match to TRBD2 covers 10 bases. The germline V gene encodes CDR1 ENHRY and CDR2 SYGVKD. CDR3 size: 13 residues. Trimming at V came to 7 bases and at J to 5 bases, leaving 5 bases not matched to a gene. The CDR3 loop is CAIKAGGGDEQYF. The CDR3 region has the DNA TGTGCCATCAAAGCGGGAGGGGGGGACGAGCAGTACTTC.

V usage is TRBV6-5 and J usage is TRBJ2-1, with a tentative D call TRBD2 (5 bases). V was pared by 2 bases and J by 6 bases, with 11 bases between. The germline CDR1 and CDR2 sequences are MNHEY and SVGAGI. The CDR3 has 14 amino acids. The CDR3 protein is CASSYERPPNEQFF. In nucleotides, the CDR3 is TGTGCCAGCAGTTACGAGCGGCCTCCCAATGAGCAGTTCTTC.

V usage is TRBV5-1 and J usage is TRBJ1-2; 9 bases are a match to TRBD1. The CDR3 contains 15 residues. Per the germline V gene, CDR1 is SGHRS and CDR2 is YFSETQ. V shed 4 bases, J shed 5 bases, and the junction held 9 bases outside the gene matches. CDR3 coding DNA: TGCGCCAGCAGCCCCTTTTCGGACAGGGGATATGGCTACACCTTC. This sequence encodes CASSPFSDRGYGYTF.

This clone has at least ten counts. This chain connects TRBV2 to TRBJ1-5; 8 positions match TRBD1. This CDR3 is 14 amino acids long. With V trimmed by 6 bases and J by 7 bases, 8 bases remained unmatched. Germline V gene data show CDR1 as SNHLY and CDR2 as FYNNEI. In DNA, the CDR3 is TGTGCCAGCAGGACCACAGGGGGTGGACAGCCCCAGCATTTT. The encoded protein is CASRTTGGGQPQHF.

This clone was seen a handful of times. J is TRBJ1-2 and V is TRBV28; possibly TRBD1 for D (6 bases). With 8 bases removed from V and 3 bases from J, the gap between germline ends came to 16 bases. The CDR3 has 14 amino acids. Germline lookup yields CDR1 MDHEN and CDR2 SYDVKM. The CDR3: CASVRQAYDYGYTF. The CDR3 coding sequence is TGTGCCAGCGTAAGACAGGCCTACGACTATGGCTACACCTTC.

This clone was picked up one time. The chain employs TRBV18 and TRBJ2-7, with 9 bases lining up with TRBD1. There are 17 residues in the CDR3. Trimming removed 2 bases from V and 1 base from J; junction bases left unmatched: 9. The germline V gene encodes CDR1 KGHSH and CDR2 LQKENI. Here the CDR3 reads CASSPFRSGTGSYEQYF. DNA for the CDR3: TGTGCCAGCTCACCATTTAGGTCCGGGACAGGGTCCTACGAGCAGTACTTC.

The gene calls are TRBV19 and TRBJ2-7; perhaps D is TRBD1 or TRBD2 (6 bases each). CDR1 LNHDA and CDR2 SQIVND come from the germline V gene (reference sequence). The CDR3 runs 14 residues. The V and J ends lost 3 bases and 0 bases respectively, with 9 bases between them. CDR3 residues: CASSMRGDSYEQYF. CDR3 coding DNA: TGTGCCAGTAGTATGAGGGGGGACTCCTACGAGCAGTACTTC.

The chain employs TRBV9 and TRBJ2-3; D unclear. This CDR3 comprises 13 residues. Germline V gene sequence: CDR1 SGDLS, CDR2 YYNGEE. V was cut by 1 base and J by 5 bases, with 8 bases left in between. The CDR3 nucleotides are TGTGCCAGCAGCGTACTACAAAGAGATACGCAGTATTTT. Translating it yields CASSVLQRDTQYF.

The chain recombines TRBV6-6 with TRBJ2-2; D gene unclear. Deletions cut 2 bases from V and 7 bases from J, with 5 bases between. The germline gives CDR1 MNHNY, CDR2 SVGAGI (reference sequence). The CDR3 consists of 12 residues. The CDR3 sequence is CASSYRVGELFF. In nucleotides, the CDR3 is TGTGCCAGCAGTTACAGGGTCGGGGAGCTGTTTTTT.

The chain has TRBV28 and TRBJ1-5; D is perhaps TRBD1 (5 bases). Germline CDR1 reads MDHEN; CDR2 reads SYDVKM. The length of the CDR3 is 12 residues. Trimming took off 8 bases at V and 3 bases at J, with 8 bases between the two ends. CDR3 nucleotide sequence: TGTGCCAGCCGGGACCCCAATCAGCCCCAGCATTTT. This gives the protein CASRDPNQPQHF.